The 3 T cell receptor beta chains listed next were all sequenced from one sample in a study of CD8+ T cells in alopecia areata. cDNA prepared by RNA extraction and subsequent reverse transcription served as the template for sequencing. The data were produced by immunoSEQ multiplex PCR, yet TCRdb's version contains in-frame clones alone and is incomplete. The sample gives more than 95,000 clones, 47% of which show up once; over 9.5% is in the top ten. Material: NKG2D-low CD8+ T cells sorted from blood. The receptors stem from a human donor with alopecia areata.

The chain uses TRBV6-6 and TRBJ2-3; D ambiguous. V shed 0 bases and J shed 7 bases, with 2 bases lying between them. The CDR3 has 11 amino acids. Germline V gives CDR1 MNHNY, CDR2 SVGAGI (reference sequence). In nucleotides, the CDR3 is TGTGCCAGCAGTTACTCCCATACGCAGTATTTT. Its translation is CASSYSHTQYF.

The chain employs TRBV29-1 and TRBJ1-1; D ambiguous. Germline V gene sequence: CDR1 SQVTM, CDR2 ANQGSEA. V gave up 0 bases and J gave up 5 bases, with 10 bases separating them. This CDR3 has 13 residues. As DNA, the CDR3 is TGCAGCGTTGAAGAAGGCGTGGCAACTGAAGCTTTCTTT. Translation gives CSVEEGVATEAFF.

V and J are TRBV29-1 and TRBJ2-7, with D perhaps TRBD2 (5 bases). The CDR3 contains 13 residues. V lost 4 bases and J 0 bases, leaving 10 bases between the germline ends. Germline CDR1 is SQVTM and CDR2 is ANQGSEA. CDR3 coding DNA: TGCAGCGTTGGGGCGGGTGACTCCTACGAGCAGTACTTC. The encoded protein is CSVGAGDSYEQYF.